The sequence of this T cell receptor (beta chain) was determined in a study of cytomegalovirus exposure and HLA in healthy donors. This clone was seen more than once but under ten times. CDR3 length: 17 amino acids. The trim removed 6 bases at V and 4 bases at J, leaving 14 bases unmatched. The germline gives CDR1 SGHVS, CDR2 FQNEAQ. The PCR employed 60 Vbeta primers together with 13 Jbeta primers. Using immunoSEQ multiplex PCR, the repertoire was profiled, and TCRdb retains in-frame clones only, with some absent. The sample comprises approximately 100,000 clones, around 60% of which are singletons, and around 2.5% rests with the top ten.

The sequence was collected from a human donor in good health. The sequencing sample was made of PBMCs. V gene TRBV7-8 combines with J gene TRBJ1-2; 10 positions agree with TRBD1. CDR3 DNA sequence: TGTGCCAGCAGGCGGGACAGGGGAACCACTCGGAGCTATGGCTACACCTTC. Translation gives CASRRDRGTTRSYGYTF. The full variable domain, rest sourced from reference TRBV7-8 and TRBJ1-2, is GAGVSQSPRYKVAKRGQDVALRCDPISGHVSLFWYQQALGQGPEFLTYFQNEAQLDKSGLPSDRFFAERPEGSVSTLKIQRTQQEDSAVYLCASRRDRGTTRSYGYTFGSGTRLTVV.